The clone carrying this T cell receptor beta chain was seen only a few times. Its specificity is not known. This specimen comes from a study of response to subunit inactivated influenza vaccine. One entry per CDR3 protein, called by TCRdb with MiXCR from the RT-PCR reads. This sample has some 480,000 distinct CDR3 sequences; approximately 10% occur once, and the top ten carry about 12%. The CDR3 runs to 15 residues. V was cut by 0 bases and J by 0 bases, with 9 bases left in between. Germline V gene lookup returns CDR1 LGHNA and CDR2 YSLEER. Study-wide findings and caveats: Authors suggested each seasonal influenza vaccination recruits few new T cells.

This material consisted of PBMCs from blood, taken roughly 48 days after vaccination. The receptor comes from a man aged 45-65 years who received an inactivated influenza vaccine. This chain links TRBV4-3 with TRBJ2-7, with D possibly matching TRBD1 (6 bases). The CDR3 sequence: CASSQDLGGSYEQYF. The DNA for the CDR3 is TGCGCCAGCAGCCAAGATCTAGGGGGCTCCTACGAGCAGTACTTC.